The 31 T cell receptor beta chains below all came from one sample that was sequenced in a study of T cell responses to AZD1222 COVID-19 vaccine. Assay used: immunoSEQ multiplex PCR; TCRdb lists only in-frame clones, some missing. The top ten hold 9.5% to 10% of the sample, which has 55,000 to 90,000 clones, about 83% seen once. Sequenced here: peripheral blood, sampled on day 0 of AZD1222 vaccination. These receptors were obtained from an adult in good health.

The genes are TRBV7-9 and TRBJ1-1; D perhaps matches TRBD1 (5 bases). Per the germline V gene, CDR1 is SEHNR and CDR2 is FQNEAQ (reference sequence). V was pared by 4 bases and J by 6 bases, with 15 bases between. The CDR3 covers 14 residues. The CDR3 DNA is TGTGCCAGCAGCTCCCGTCTAGGGGCGGCTGAAGCTTTCTTT. Translated, it gives CASSSRLGAAEAFF. The full variable domain, its missing parts supplied by reference TRBV7-9 and TRBJ1-1, is DTGVSQNPRHKITKRGQNVTFRCDPISEHNRLYWYRQTLGQGPEFLTYFQNEAQLEKSRLLSDRFSAERPKGSFSTLEIQRTEQGDSAMYLCASSSRLGAAEAFFGQGTRLTVV.

The rearrangement uses TRBV5-6 and TRBJ2-1, with D tentatively TRBD2 (5 bases). CDR3 length equals 12 residues. The ends were cut back, 0 bases at V and 9 bases at J, with 7 bases in the middle. Germline lookup yields CDR1 SGHDT and CDR2 YYEEEE. CDR3 sequence (DNA): TGTGCCAGCAGCTTGGCCGGGGTTGAGCAGTTCTTC. As protein: CASSLAGVEQFF.

The genes are TRBV6-5 and TRBJ1-6; TRBD1 aligns across 12 bases. The germline V gene has CDR1 MNHEY and CDR2 SVGAGI. The length of the CDR3 is 15 residues. J was trimmed by 12 bases and V by 2 bases; bases with no gene match: 5. Here the CDR3 reads CASSYGTGGWEPLHF. The CDR3 region has the DNA TGTGCCAGCAGTTACGGGACAGGGGGCTGGGAACCCCTCCACTTT.

V gene TRBV5-4 combines with J gene TRBJ1-3; D is ambiguous. Trimming stripped 0 bases from V and 2 bases from J, with 6 bases between. CDR3 length: 14 residues. Germline V gene lookup returns CDR1 SGHNT and CDR2 YYREEE (reference sequence). CDR3 in DNA: TGTGCCAGCAGCTTGGCAGGAACTGGAAACACCATATATTTT. Translating gives CASSLAGTGNTIYF.

The genes are TRBV4-2 and TRBJ1-5, with D hard to call. V was clipped by 2 bases and J by 5 bases, with 13 bases between them. CDR1 and CDR2 (germline): LGHNA, YNFKEQ. The CDR3 has 15 residues. DNA for the CDR3: TGTGCCAGCAGCCAATCCGGTGGTTGGGATCAGCCCCAGCATTTT. Translating gives CASSQSGGWDQPQHF.

This clone came up a few times. The chain carries TRBV2 and TRBJ1-5; D is possibly TRBD1 (6 bases). The CDR3 runs 17 residues. Between the trimmed V and J ends, which lost 6 bases and 0 bases, there was a span of 18 bases. CDR1 and CDR2 from the germline V gene are SNHLY and FYNNEI. The CDR3 region is CASRYTGAPYSNQPQHF. CDR3 DNA sequence: TGTGCCAGCAGATATACGGGGGCTCCCTATAGCAATCAGCCCCAGCATTTT. The complete variable domain, with remaining parts taken from reference TRBV2 and TRBJ1-5, reads EPEVTQTPSHQVTQMGQEVILRCVPISNHLYFYWYRQILGQKVEFLVSFYNNEISEKSEIFDDQFSVERPDGSNFTLKIRSTKLEDSAMYFCASRYTGAPYSNQPQHFGDGTRLSIL.

The chain recombines TRBV6-5 with TRBJ2-2; D remains unclear. Germline V lookup: CDR1 MNHEY, CDR2 SVGAGI. Trimming pared 0 bases from V and 8 bases from J, leaving 10 bases between. This CDR3 is 14 amino acids long. CDR3 region: CASSYSQYGGELFF. CDR3 nucleotide sequence: TGTGCCAGCAGTTACTCGCAGTATGGGGGGGAGCTGTTTTTT.

The CDR3 here is CASTGTGFSYEQYF. CDR3 DNA sequence: TGTGCCAGCACCGGGACAGGGTTCTCCTACGAGCAGTACTTC. The J gene is TRBJ2-7, the V gene TRBV6-5, with TRBD1 matching over 9 bases. The V and J ends lost 7 bases and 0 bases, in that order; junction bases with no gene match: 4. This CDR3 contains 14 residues. Germline assignment: CDR1 MNHEY and CDR2 SVGAGI.

V and J are TRBV21-1 and TRBJ1-1; the D segment call TRBD1 is taken from the table without a DNA check. TRBV21-1 is a listed pseudogene. This CDR3 is built from 9 residues. The CDR3 protein is CQVNTEAFF. The DNA of the CDR3 is TGTCAGGTGAACACTGAAGCTTTCTTT.

This chain links TRBV27 with TRBJ1-1, with D unclear. The ends were cut back, 4 bases at V and 1 base at J, with 7 bases in the middle. Germline loops: CDR1 MNHEY, CDR2 SMNVEV (reference sequence). CDR3 size: 13 residues. This CDR3 reads CASSWRGNTEAFF. The CDR3 bases are TGTGCCAGCAGTTGGAGAGGGAACACTGAAGCTTTCTTT.

This clone was found once. The V and J genes are TRBV15 and TRBJ2-3; 14 bases are a match to TRBD2. Germline-derived CDR1 and CDR2 are LNHNV and YYDKDF (reference sequence). This CDR3 is 16 amino acids long. The trim removed 0 bases at V and 7 bases at J, leaving 3 bases unmatched. The CDR3 loop reads CATSREGLAGGHTQYF. CDR3 nucleotide sequence: TGTGCCACCAGCAGAGAAGGACTAGCGGGGGGTCATACGCAGTATTTT.

The chain links TRBV6-5 to TRBJ1-2, with D possibly TRBD1 on 5 matching bases. In germline, CDR1 is MNHEY, CDR2 SVGAGI. V gave up 5 bases and J gave up 2 bases, with 15 bases separating them. CDR3 length equals 15 residues. In DNA form, the CDR3 reads TGTGCCAGCAGTCTCCAACCACGGGGGAACTATGGCTACACCTTC. Protein sequence: CASSLQPRGNYGYTF.

This chain connects TRBV11-2 to TRBJ2-1, with 9 bases lining up with TRBD2. Germline CDR1 reads SGHAT; CDR2 reads FQNNGV. The ends lost 2 bases at V and 5 bases at J; junction bases unmatched: 4. CDR3 size: 15 residues. The CDR3 nucleotides read TGTGCCAGCAGCTTACAAGCGGGGGGTGACAATGAGCAGTTCTTC. Protein sequence: CASSLQAGGDNEQFF.

The chain recombines TRBV12-3 or TRBV12-4 with TRBJ2-3, with D unresolved. CDR3 size: 12 residues. V was shortened by 5 bases and J by 5 bases, with 8 bases between the two germline ends. The CDR3 nucleotides are TGTGCCAGCAGTCTTCATGGAGATACGCAGTATTTT. Translation gives CASSLHGDTQYF.

The chain is built from TRBV2 and TRBJ2-3; 7 bases are a match to TRBD2. This CDR3 has 14 amino acids. CDR1 is SNHLY, CDR2 FYNNEI, per germline. J lost 4 bases, V lost 6 bases, and 7 bases had no gene match. The CDR3 DNA follows: TGTGCCAGCAGCACTAGCGTCTCGGCAGATACGCAGTATTTT. This codes for CASSTSVSADTQYF.

This clone was observed once. The junction departs from germline at one end; a sequencing error may be responsible. The CDR3 sequence: CASSLSRQWFGNF. CDR3 DNA sequence: TGTGCCAGCAGCTTATCCCGACAGTGGTTCGGAAACTTC. This sequence joins TRBV11-2 and TRBJ2-7; tentative D call: TRBD1 (5 bases). The CDR3 runs 13 residues. Per germline, CDR1 SGHAT and CDR2 FQNNGV.

This clone was detected once. The chain is built from TRBV5-6 and TRBJ2-7; TRBD1 matches 8 bases. The trim removed 2 bases at V and 4 bases at J, leaving 5 bases unmatched. CDR3 length: 14 residues. CDR1 and CDR2 (germline): SGHDT, YYEEEE. CDR3 loop: CASSFWGQVYEQYF. The CDR3 DNA is TGTGCCAGCAGCTTCTGGGGACAGGTTTACGAGCAGTACTTC.

This chain uses TRBV2 with TRBJ1-5; D might be TRBD1 (5 bases). The CDR3 has 15 residues. The V and J ends lost 8 bases and 4 bases respectively, with 18 bases between them. Germline lookup yields CDR1 SNHLY and CDR2 FYNNEI. CDR3 region: CASQTIWGGNQPQHF. In DNA, the CDR3 is TGTGCCAGCCAAACAATATGGGGGGGGAATCAGCCCCAGCATTTT.

CDR3 region: CASSQDLQGIQYEQYF. The CDR3, as DNA: TGCGCCAGCAGCCAAGATCTCCAGGGGATCCAGTACGAGCAGTACTTC. The V and J genes are TRBV4-3 and TRBJ2-7; D may be TRBD1 (6 bases). The CDR3 consists of 16 residues. Germline assignment: CDR1 LGHNA and CDR2 YSLEER. With 0 bases removed from V and 4 bases from J, the gap between germline ends came to 16 bases.

The rearrangement joins TRBV7-2 to TRBJ2-1, with TRBD1 matching over 8 bases. Trimming cost V 1 base and J 10 bases; bases outside gene matches: 6. The germline V gene has CDR1 SGHTA and CDR2 FQGNSA. The CDR3 is made up of 14 amino acids. CDR3 sequence: CASSLDPGGREQFF. The CDR3 nucleotides are TGTGCCAGCAGCTTAGACCCAGGGGGCAGAGAGCAGTTCTTC.

CDR3 residues: CASSPFGPKGEKLFF. The DNA of the CDR3 is TGTGCCAGCAGCCCATTTGGCCCAAAAGGGGAAAAACTGTTTTTT. This sequence joins TRBV7-9 and TRBJ1-4, with D unresolved. This CDR3 is built from 15 residues. Germline V lookup: CDR1 SEHNR, CDR2 FQNEAQ (reference sequence). The V and J ends lost 5 bases and 8 bases respectively, with 18 bases between them.

V usage is TRBV4-2 and J usage is TRBJ1-3; D not resolved. The V and J ends lost 4 bases and 0 bases respectively, with 10 bases between them. Germline CDR1 and CDR2: LGHNA and YNFKEQ. The CDR3 has 15 amino acids. CDR3 coding DNA: TGTGCCAGCAGCCCTGCAGCAAGCTCTGGAAACACCATATATTTT. Amino acid sequence: CASSPAASSGNTIYF.

This clone was counted a single time. The chain is built from TRBV4-1 and TRBJ1-5; the match to TRBD1 covers 12 bases. Looked up from germline, CDR1 is MGHRA and CDR2 is YSYEKL. V was clipped by 5 bases and J by 6 bases; unmatched bases: 8. The length of the CDR3 is 16 residues. The CDR3 loop reads CASSGTGTGGFQPQHF. CDR3 in DNA: TGCGCCAGCAGCGGAACCGGGACAGGGGGCTTTCAGCCCCAGCATTTT.

The rearrangement joins TRBV5-1 to TRBJ1-1, with D possibly matching TRBD1 (5 bases). This CDR3 is built from 14 residues. Trimming stripped 5 bases from V and 3 bases from J, with 14 bases between. Germline V gene lookup returns CDR1 SGHRS and CDR2 YFSETQ. This CDR3 reads CASRSKGQDTEAFF. CDR3 bases: TGCGCCAGCAGATCTAAGGGGCAGGACACTGAAGCTTTCTTT.

The count of this clone is one. The rearrangement uses TRBV10-1 and TRBJ2-3; D could derive from TRBD1 or TRBD2 (5 bases each). The CDR3 is 14 amino acids. Germline CDR1 reads WNHNN; CDR2 reads SYGVQD (reference sequence). V gave up 3 bases and J gave up 2 bases, with 9 bases separating them. The CDR3, as DNA: TGCGCCAGCAGTGATTCGGGGCACACAGATACGCAGTATTTT. Translated, it gives CASSDSGHTDTQYF.

This clone has a handful of counts. The J gene is TRBJ2-7, the V gene TRBV6-5; D is possibly TRBD1 (6 bases). Germline CDR1 is MNHEY and CDR2 is SVGAGI. The CDR3 runs to 14 residues. Between the trimmed V and J ends, which lost 6 bases and 5 bases, there was a span of 17 bases. The CDR3 here is CASSKTGVGDEQYF. As DNA, the CDR3 is TGTGCCAGCAGCAAGACAGGCGTTGGGGACGAGCAGTACTTC.

The V gene is TRBV2, the J gene TRBJ1-5; TRBD1 matches at 7 bases. CDR1 and CDR2 from the germline V gene are SNHLY and FYNNEI. The trim removed 3 bases at V and 3 bases at J, leaving 2 bases unmatched. The CDR3 runs 14 residues. The CDR3 sequence is CASSEGQLNQPQHF. The CDR3 nucleotides read TGTGCCAGCAGTGAGGGACAGCTCAATCAGCCCCAGCATTTT.

This clone has just one count. The chain carries TRBV15 and TRBJ2-3, with 11 positions matching TRBD2. CDR3 length equals 14 residues. Germline V gene data show CDR1 as LNHNV and CDR2 as YYDKDF (reference sequence). J lost 1 base, V lost 7 bases, and 1 base had no gene match. This chain's CDR3 is CATKTSGGTDTQYF. CDR3 bases: TGTGCCACCAAGACTAGCGGGGGCACAGATACGCAGTATTTT. Drawing the rest from reference TRBV15 and TRBJ2-3, the complete variable domain is DAMVIQNPRYQVTQFGKPVTLSCSQTLNHNVMYWYQQKSSQAPKLLFHYYDKDFNNEADTPDNFQSRRPNTSFCFLDIRSPGLGDTAMYLCATKTSGGTDTQYFGPGTRLTVL.

V is TRBV18 and J is TRBJ2-5; maybe TRBD2 (6 bases). V lost 3 bases and J 1 base, leaving 9 bases between the germline ends. CDR1 and CDR2 (germline): KGHSH, LQKENI. CDR3 length: 14 residues. The CDR3 loop is CASSPASVQETQYF. In DNA, the CDR3 is TGTGCCAGCTCACCTGCTAGCGTCCAAGAGACCCAGTACTTC.

The chain uses TRBV18 and TRBJ2-3, with D maybe TRBD2 (6 bases). The CDR3 extends over 16 amino acids. Germline CDR1 and CDR2: KGHSH and LQKENI. The V and J ends lost 0 bases and 1 base respectively, with 11 bases between them. The CDR3 bases are TGTGCCAGCTCACCACCGGGGGGAGGAGGCACAGATACGCAGTATTTT. This sequence encodes CASSPPGGGGTDTQYF. Variable domain in full (rest from reference TRBV18 and TRBJ2-3): NAGVMQNPRHLVRRRGQEARLRCSPMKGHSHVYWYRQLPEEGLKFMVYLQKENIIDESGMPKERFSAEFPKEGPSILRIQQVVRGDSAAYFCASSPPGGGGTDTQYFGPGTRLTVL.

This clone came up once. V is TRBV6-2 or TRBV6-3 and J is TRBJ1-1; no reliable D call. V shed 1 base and J shed 1 base, with 10 bases lying between them. Germline loops: CDR1 MNHEY, CDR2 SVGEGT. This CDR3 region has 15 residues. CDR3 DNA: TGTGCCAGCAGTTACTGGTCGTTGGGGAACACTGAAGCTTTCTTT. Amino acid sequence: CASSYWSLGNTEAFF.